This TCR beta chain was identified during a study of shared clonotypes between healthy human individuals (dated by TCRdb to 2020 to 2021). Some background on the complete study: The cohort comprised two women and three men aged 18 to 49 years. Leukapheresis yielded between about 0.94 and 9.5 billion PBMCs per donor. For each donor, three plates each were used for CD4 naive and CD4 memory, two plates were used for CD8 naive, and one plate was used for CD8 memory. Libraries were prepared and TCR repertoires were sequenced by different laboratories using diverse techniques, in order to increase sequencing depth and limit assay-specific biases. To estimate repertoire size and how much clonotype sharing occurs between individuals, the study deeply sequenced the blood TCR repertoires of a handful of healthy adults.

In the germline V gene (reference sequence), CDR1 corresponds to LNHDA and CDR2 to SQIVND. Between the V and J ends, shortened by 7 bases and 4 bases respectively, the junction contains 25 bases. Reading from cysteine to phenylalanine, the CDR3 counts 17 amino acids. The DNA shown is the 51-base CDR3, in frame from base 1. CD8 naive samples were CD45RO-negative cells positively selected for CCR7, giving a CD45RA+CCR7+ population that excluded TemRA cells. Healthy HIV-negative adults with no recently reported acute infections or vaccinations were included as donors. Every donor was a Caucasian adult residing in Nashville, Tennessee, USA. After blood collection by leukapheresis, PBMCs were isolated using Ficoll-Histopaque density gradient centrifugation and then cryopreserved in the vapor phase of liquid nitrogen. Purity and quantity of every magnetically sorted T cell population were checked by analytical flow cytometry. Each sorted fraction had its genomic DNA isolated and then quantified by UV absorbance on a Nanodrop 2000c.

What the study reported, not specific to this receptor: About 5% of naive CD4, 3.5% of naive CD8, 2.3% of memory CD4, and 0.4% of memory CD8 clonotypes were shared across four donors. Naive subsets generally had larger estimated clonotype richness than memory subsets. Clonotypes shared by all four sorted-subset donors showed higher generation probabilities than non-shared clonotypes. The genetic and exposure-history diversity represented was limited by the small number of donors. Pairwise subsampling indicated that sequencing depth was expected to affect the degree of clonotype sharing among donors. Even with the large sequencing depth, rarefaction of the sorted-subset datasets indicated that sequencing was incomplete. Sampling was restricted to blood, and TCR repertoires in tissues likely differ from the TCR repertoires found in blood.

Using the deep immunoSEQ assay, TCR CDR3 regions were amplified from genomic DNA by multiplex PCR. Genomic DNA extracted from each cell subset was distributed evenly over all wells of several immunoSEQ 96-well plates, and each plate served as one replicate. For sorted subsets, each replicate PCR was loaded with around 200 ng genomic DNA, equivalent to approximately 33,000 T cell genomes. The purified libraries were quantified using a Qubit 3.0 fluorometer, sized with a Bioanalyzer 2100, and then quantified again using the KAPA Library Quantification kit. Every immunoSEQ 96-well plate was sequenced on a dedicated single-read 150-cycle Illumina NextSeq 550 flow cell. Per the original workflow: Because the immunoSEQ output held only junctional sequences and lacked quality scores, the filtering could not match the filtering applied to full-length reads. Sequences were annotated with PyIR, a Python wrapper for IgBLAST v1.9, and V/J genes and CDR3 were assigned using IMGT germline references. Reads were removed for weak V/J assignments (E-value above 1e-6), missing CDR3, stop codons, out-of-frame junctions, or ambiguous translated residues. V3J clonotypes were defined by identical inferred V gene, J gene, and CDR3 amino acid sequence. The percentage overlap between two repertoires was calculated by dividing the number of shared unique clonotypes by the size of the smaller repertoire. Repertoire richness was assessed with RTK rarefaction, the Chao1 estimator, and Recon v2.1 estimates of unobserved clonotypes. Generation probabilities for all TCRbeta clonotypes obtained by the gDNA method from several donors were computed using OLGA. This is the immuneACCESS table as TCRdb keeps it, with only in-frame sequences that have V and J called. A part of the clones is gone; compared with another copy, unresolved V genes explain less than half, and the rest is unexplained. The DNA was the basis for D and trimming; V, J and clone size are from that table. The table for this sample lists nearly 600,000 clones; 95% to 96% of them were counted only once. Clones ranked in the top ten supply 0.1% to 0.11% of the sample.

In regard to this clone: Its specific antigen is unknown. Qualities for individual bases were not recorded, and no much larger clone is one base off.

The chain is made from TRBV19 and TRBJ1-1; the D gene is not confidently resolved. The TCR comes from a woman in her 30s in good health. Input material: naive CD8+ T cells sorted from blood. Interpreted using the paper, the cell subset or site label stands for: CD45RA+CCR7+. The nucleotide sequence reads TGTGCCAGTACCATAGGCAGTGTCCCTACAATGCGCACTGAAGCTTTCTTT. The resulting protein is CASTIGSVPTMRTEAFF.